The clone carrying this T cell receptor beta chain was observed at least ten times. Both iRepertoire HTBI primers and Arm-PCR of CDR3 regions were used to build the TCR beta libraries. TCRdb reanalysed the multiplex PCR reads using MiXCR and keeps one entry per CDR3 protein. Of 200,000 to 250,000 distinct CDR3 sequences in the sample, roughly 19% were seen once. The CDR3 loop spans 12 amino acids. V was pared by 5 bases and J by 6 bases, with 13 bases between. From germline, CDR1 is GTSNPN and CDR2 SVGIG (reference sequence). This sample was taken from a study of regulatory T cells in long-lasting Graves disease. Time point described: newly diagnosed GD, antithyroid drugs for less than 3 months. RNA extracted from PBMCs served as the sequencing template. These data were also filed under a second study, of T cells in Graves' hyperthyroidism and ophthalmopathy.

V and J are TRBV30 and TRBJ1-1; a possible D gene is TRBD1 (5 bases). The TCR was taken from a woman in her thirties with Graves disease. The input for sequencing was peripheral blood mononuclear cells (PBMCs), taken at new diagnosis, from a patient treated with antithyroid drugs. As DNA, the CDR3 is TGTGCCTGGGAGGGACTAGGGGCTGAAGCTTTCTTT. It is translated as CAWEGLGAEAFF.